The present T cell receptor beta chain was sequenced within a study of T cell repertoires in cytomegalovirus infection (dated by TCRdb to the late 2010s). Turning to the overall study: The peptide stimulations were aimed at well-studied HLA-B-restricted epitopes as well as recently identified HLA-C-restricted CMV epitopes, whose presentation resists viral immunomodulation. The HLA type of each donor mattered for the analysis, because public TCR beta signatures pointed to carriage of CMV infection along with the matching HLA type. Broader findings and caveats from the paper: In both this cohort and an independent roughly 350-donor cohort, the cumulative frequency of public TCR beta family members distinguished carriers of CMV infection plus the relevant HLA type. The ex vivo response was dominated by HLA-C-restricted CMV-specific TCR beta clonotypes, and the single most frequent clonotype in two of eight donors was supplied by these HLA-C-restricted clonotypes.

The treatment or condition label corresponds to: in vitro stimulation with specific CMV peptide epitopes to enrich CMV-specific T cells. Sequencing relied on an Illumina HiSeq 1500. TCRdb redid the processing of the public reads, applying fastp at Q25 and MiXCR, and retained in-frame beta chains. Under each unique CDR3 protein, matching rows form one entry showing the most common genes and DNA. Within this sample are more than 85,000 distinct CDR3 sequences, with 25% to 30% of them counted one time only. Jointly, the top ten make up roughly three quarters of the sample. Remarks on this clonotype: Its cognate antigen has yet to be identified. Base qualities are not recorded, but no much larger clone differs from it by a single base.

The sequencing used CD8+ T cells from cultured PBMCs, collected from culture after CMV antigen stimulation. The TCR originated in a human donor in good health (CMV status not recorded). Some clones in this sample may be carry-over from other donors' samples.

The nucleotide sequence reads as follows: TGTGCCAGCAGTTTGGGGCAGGGCGGCGAGCAGTACTTC. This gives the protein CASSLGQGGEQYF. This chain is built from TRBV27 and TRBJ2-7; TRBD1 is perhaps the D gene, given 5 matching bases. From the cysteine up to the phenylalanine, the CDR3 has a length of 13 residues. Only the CDR3 region is kept as DNA, spanning 39 bases read in frame from base 1. At the junction V is shortened by 3 bases and J by 6 bases, with 12 bases in between. Per the germline V gene (reference sequence), MNHEY is the CDR1 and SMNVEV is the CDR2.